Below, one T cell receptor (beta chain) is given with its context. The sample is drawn from a study of blood T cell repertoires in COVID-19. Per the original methods: It was from reference gene primer amplification that nucleated cell counts were estimated. Here immunoSEQ multiplex PCR was the method, and the copy in TCRdb shows in-frame clones only, minus some. The D gene and trimming were derived from the DNA, and the V and J assignments and clone size from that table. The sample has about 81,000 clones, just over 85% seen once. V shed 5 bases and J 5 bases; nucleotides not matched to a gene: 14. This CDR3 is built from 15 residues. Germline V gene lookup returns CDR1 GTSNPN and CDR2 SVGIG (reference sequence).

This chain joins TRBV30 and TRBJ2-7, with TRBD2 matching over 8 bases. This clonotype was obtained from a woman of 80 years or more with acute or convalescent COVID-19. Sequenced input: peripheral blood. DNA of the CDR3: TGTGCCTGGGGAGGGGCCCCAGCGGGGGCCCACGAGCAGTACTTC. It translates to CAWGGAPAGAHEQYF.